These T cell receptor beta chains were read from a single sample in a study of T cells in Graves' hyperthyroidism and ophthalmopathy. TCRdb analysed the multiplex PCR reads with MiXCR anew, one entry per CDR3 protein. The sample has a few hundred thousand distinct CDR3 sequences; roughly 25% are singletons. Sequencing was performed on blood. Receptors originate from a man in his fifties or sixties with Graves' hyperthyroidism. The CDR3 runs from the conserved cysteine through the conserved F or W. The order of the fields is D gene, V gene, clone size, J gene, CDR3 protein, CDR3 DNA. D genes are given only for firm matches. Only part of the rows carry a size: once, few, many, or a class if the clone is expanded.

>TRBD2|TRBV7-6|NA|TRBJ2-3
CASSSGTSGRAADTQYF
TGTGCCAGCAGCTCGGGGACTAGCGGGAGGGCCGCAGATACGCAGTATTTT
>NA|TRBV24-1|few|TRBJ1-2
CATSDSPDTGYTF
TGTGCCACCAGTGATTCCCCCGACACTGGCTACACCTTC
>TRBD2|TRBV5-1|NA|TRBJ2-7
CASSSLAGANEQYF
TGCGCCAGCAGCTCCCTAGCGGGAGCTAACGAGCAGTACTTC
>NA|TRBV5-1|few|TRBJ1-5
CASSFEGAGNQPQHF
TGCGCCAGCAGCTTTGAAGGTGCGGGGAATCAGCCCCAGCATTTT
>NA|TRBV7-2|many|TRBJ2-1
CASTSHQLSEQFF
TGTGCCAGCACCTCCCACCAGTTGAGTGAGCAGTTCTTC
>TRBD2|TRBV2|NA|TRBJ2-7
CASSDATSGRAYEQYF
TGTGCCAGCAGTGACGCCACTAGCGGGAGGGCCTACGAGCAGTACTTC
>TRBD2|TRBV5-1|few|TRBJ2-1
CASSPGLAGGPSNEQFF
TGCGCCAGCAGCCCGGGACTAGCGGGAGGGCCGAGTAATGAGCAGTTCTTC
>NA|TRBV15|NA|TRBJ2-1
CATSTYNEQFF
TGTGCCACCAGCACATACAATGAGCAGTTCTTC
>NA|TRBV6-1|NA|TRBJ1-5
CASSEQSGNQPQHF
TGTGCCAGCAGTGAACAGAGCGGCAATCAGCCCCAGCATTTT
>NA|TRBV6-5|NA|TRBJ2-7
CASSYLGGISYEQYF
TGTGCCAGCAGTTACCTAGGGGGAATTTCCTACGAGCAGTACTTC
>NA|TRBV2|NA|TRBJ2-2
CASSEGGTGELFF
TGTGCCAGCAGTGAAGGAGGGACCGGGGAGCTGTTTTTT
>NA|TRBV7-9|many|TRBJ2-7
CASSFLGRGSYEQYF
TGTGCCAGCAGCTTTCTGGGGCGGGGATCCTACGAGCAGTACTTC
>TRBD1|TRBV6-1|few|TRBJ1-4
CASSEQGATNEKLFF
TGTGCCAGCAGCGAACAGGGGGCAACTAATGAAAAACTGTTTTTT
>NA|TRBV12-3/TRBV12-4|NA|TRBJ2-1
CASQPGALYNEQFF
TGTGCCAGCCAACCAGGGGCCTTATACAATGAGCAGTTCTTC
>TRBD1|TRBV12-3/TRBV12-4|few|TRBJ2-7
CASSLAHGTGTHEQYF
TGTGCCAGCAGTTTAGCCCACGGGACAGGGACCCACGAGCAGTACTTC
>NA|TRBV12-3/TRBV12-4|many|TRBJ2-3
CASSLTGLSTDTQYF
TGTGCCAGCAGTTTAACGGGACTGAGCACAGATACGCAGTATTTT
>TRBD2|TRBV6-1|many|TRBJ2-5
CASSEYAGVRETQYF
TGTGCCAGCAGTGAATACGCGGGAGTTAGAGAGACCCAGTACTTC
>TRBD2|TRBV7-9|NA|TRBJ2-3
CASSPRLAGGHPDTQYF
TGTGCCAGCAGCCCGCGACTAGCGGGAGGGCACCCAGATACGCAGTATTTT
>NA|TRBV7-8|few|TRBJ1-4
CASSSGGEKLFF
TGTGCCAGCAGCTCCGGGGGCGAAAAACTGTTTTTT
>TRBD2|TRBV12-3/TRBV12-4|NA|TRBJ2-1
CASNPPGGNEQFF
TGTGCCAGCAACCCGCCCGGGGGGAATGAGCAGTTCTTC